These 12 T cell receptor beta chains came from one sample sequenced in a study of beta chain features in type 1 diabetes. Expressed TCRB transcripts were sequenced because the isolated RNA had all been reverse transcribed beforehand. Method: immunoSEQ multiplex PCR; TCRdb's copy keeps in-frame clones and lacks some. The data hold under 90,000 clones, with under 35% observed a single time. Sequencing was done on a sample of stem cell memory CD4+ T cells from blood. The receptors stem from a woman under 30 in good health.

The table lists this clone with a few counts. J is TRBJ2-3 and V is TRBV7-2; D is unresolved. This CDR3 region has 16 residues. Germline loops: CDR1 SGHTA, CDR2 FQGNSA. V was shortened by 4 bases and J by 0 bases, with 14 bases between the two germline ends. CDR3 DNA sequence: TGTGCCAGCAGCTCTCGTCGCCCAGGAAGCACAGATACGCAGTATTTT. Protein: CASSSRRPGSTDTQYF.

CDR3 in amino acids: CASSVREDTEAFF. CDR3 nucleotides: TGTGCCAGCAGCGTCAGGGAGGACACTGAAGCTTTCTTT. This chain joins TRBV9 and TRBJ1-1; D is possibly TRBD1 (5 bases). The ends were cut back, 2 bases at V and 3 bases at J, with 8 bases in the middle. Germline V gene data show CDR1 as SGDLS and CDR2 as YYNGEE. This CDR3 comprises 13 residues.

This clone has more than one count but fewer than ten. This chain uses TRBV4-1 with TRBJ1-4; 8 nucleotides align to TRBD1. The CDR3 runs to 15 residues. V lost 2 bases, J lost 9 bases, and 8 bases stayed unmatched. Germline V gives CDR1 MGHRA, CDR2 YSYEKL. The CDR3 DNA reads as TGCGCCAGCAGCCAACCTGGACAGGGTAGGAAAAAACTGTTTTTT. Amino acid sequence: CASSQPGQGRKKLFF.

Points on this clone: An end of the junction does not agree with germline; a read error may underlie this. Other DNA sequences in the same sample also yield this CDR3. The chain recombines TRBV5-4 with TRBJ2-2; 12 bases match TRBD2. CDR1 is SGHNT and CDR2 is YYREEE in the germline V gene (reference sequence). The CDR3 contains 16 residues. The DNA of the CDR3 is TGTGCCAGCAGCTCTGGACTAGCGGGACACACCGGGGAGCTGTTTTTC. Amino acid sequence: CASSSGLAGHTGELFF.

This clone has more than one count but fewer than ten. DNA for the CDR3: TGTGCCAGCACCCGGACAGGGGGCTCTGGGGCCAACGTCCTGACTTTC. Its protein product is CASTRTGGSGANVLTF. The chain joins TRBV7-9 to TRBJ2-6; 10 nucleotides match TRBD1. Germline-derived CDR1 and CDR2 are SEHNR and FQNEAQ (reference sequence). V lost 7 bases and J lost 0; bases outside the gene matches: 3. CDR3 size: 16 residues. Variable domain in full (rest from reference TRBV7-9 and TRBJ2-6): DTGVSQNPRHKITKRGQNVTFRCDPISEHNRLYWYRQTLGQGPEFLTYFQNEAQLEKSRLLSDRFSAERPKGSFSTLEIQRTEQGDSAMYLCASTRTGGSGANVLTFGAGSRLTVL.

This chain uses TRBV11-3 with TRBJ1-4; TRBD1 matches at 9 bases. CDR1 is SGHNT and CDR2 is YENEEA in the germline V gene. V lost 6 bases, J lost 7 bases, and 9 bases stayed unmatched. The CDR3 loop spans 15 amino acids. The CDR3 coding sequence is TGTGCCAGCAGTAGGACGGGGACAGGGTCTGAAAAACTGTTTTTT. Residues: CASSRTGTGSEKLFF.

This clone was seen a handful of times. V is TRBV5-1 and J is TRBJ2-3; a weak D match, TRBD2 (5 bases). The V end was cut by 1 base, the J end by 0 bases, with 9 bases between. The CDR3 length is 15 residues. In germline, CDR1 is SGHRS, CDR2 YFSETQ. This chain's CDR3 is CASSLSGSSTDTQYF. In DNA form, the CDR3 reads TGCGCCAGCAGCTTGTCGGGGTCTAGCACAGATACGCAGTATTTT.

The gene calls are TRBV2 and TRBJ2-3; 12 nucleotides align to TRBD2. The germline V gene encodes CDR1 SNHLY and CDR2 FYNNEI. The CDR3 runs to 16 residues. V was clipped by 5 bases and J by 6 bases; unmatched bases: 9. The CDR3 nucleotides read TGTGCCAGCAGTCCCGGACTAGCGGGGCCGGAGGATACGCAGTATTTT. The encoded protein is CASSPGLAGPEDTQYF.

The V gene is TRBV7-2, the J gene TRBJ2-5; 10 nucleotides match TRBD2. Germline V gene sequence: CDR1 SGHTA, CDR2 FQGNSA. The CDR3 sequence is 16 residues long. Trimming removed 2 bases from V and 5 bases from J; junction bases left unmatched: 8. The CDR3 sequence: CASSLSSGGVWETQYF. The CDR3, as DNA: TGTGCCAGCAGCTTATCTAGCGGGGGAGTGTGGGAGACCCAGTACTTC.

This sequence joins TRBV6-6 and TRBJ2-1, with a tentative D call TRBD1 (5 bases). V gave up 5 bases and J gave up 0 bases, with 11 bases separating them. CDR1 MNHNY and CDR2 SVGAGI come from the germline V gene (reference sequence). CDR3 length: 15 amino acids. The CDR3 DNA reads as TGTGCCAGCAGTCTACAGGAGAGCTCCTACAATGAGCAGTTCTTC. This sequence encodes CASSLQESSYNEQFF.

The J gene is TRBJ2-1, the V gene TRBV18; D is undetermined. V was pared by 3 bases and J by 7 bases, with 13 bases between. The CDR3 length is 14 residues. CDR1 and CDR2 from the germline V gene are KGHSH and LQKENI. The CDR3: CASSPLTAGNEQFF. CDR3 nucleotide sequence: TGTGCCAGCTCACCCCTTACGGCAGGTAATGAGCAGTTCTTC.

V usage is TRBV19 and J usage is TRBJ2-1, with D perhaps matching TRBD2 (5 bases). The CDR3 sequence is 14 residues long. V lost 3 bases and J 4 bases, leaving 10 bases between the germline ends. The germline V gene encodes CDR1 LNHDA and CDR2 SQIVND (reference sequence). CDR3 residues: CASSIRTRYNEQFF. In nucleotides, the CDR3 is TGTGCCAGTAGTATCCGGACTCGGTACAATGAGCAGTTCTTC.